The sequence of this TCR beta chain was determined in a study of blood T cell repertoires in COVID-19 (dated by TCRdb to the early 2020s). Regarding the study in general: Samples from collaborators originated in the United States, Italy and Spain and spanned both the acute and convalescent phases of COVID-19. The sample metadata nearly always contained a de-identified subject ID, COVID-19 status, age in years and sex. The prospective study material was composed of cDNA or gDNA derived from T cells, B-cell-depleted T cells, or PBMCs. Where available, HLA class I and class II types were taken from metadata supplied by the sample provider and were not determined by assay-based typing. Samples came from the ongoing ImmuneRACE study (first 160 participants) plus 1,254 subjects from 6 global collaborators. Subjects who had been exposed to COVID-19, were actively infected with it, or had recovered from it provided the deeply sampled blood TCRbeta repertoires that made up the dataset. The repertoires were released in a freely available public database intended as a resource for research on the immune response to SARS-CoV-2. The paper's findings and limits, for the study overall: How much clinical and demographic metadata was included differed by source and by participant, and the metadata was provided uncurated.

TCRbeta CDR3 regions were amplified from genomic DNA by means of the immunoSEQ Assay, a bias-controlled multiplex PCR. Processing in the source paper ran as follows. The number of nucleated cells in each sample was estimated from the amplification of reference gene primers within the assay. Sequence reads were collapsed and filtered to measure the absolute abundance of every unique TCRbeta CDR3 rearrangement. For each sample, productive Simpson clonality was calculated as the square root of Simpson's diversity index over productive rearrangements. Here the immuneACCESS table is served through TCRdb, limited to in-frame sequences with V and J called. Missing clones are a known gap in these copies; in checked studies unresolved V genes cover under half, and the rest lacks a known reason. The V and J calls and clone size come from that table; D and trimming were worked out from the DNA. Here the sample has more than 110,000 clones; over 75% occur a single time. The ten largest clonotypes hold over 2.5% of the sample.

This clone was picked up one time. Its recognized antigen is unknown. The sample holds no much larger clone one base away, and base qualities are not on file. Whole blood was collected in K2EDTA tubes by collaborating institutions according to the institutions' own protocols. For TCRbeta analysis, collaborator samples were shipped as frozen whole blood, as isolated PBMCs, or as DNA extracted from either sample type. The CDR3 sequence holds 15 residues, the cysteine and phenylalanine included. Only the CDR3 DNA is retained, 45 bases long and in frame from the first base. V and J are trimmed by 0 bases and 2 bases, and the gene matches miss 4 bases of the junction. Reading the germline V gene gives CDR1 SGHRS and CDR2 YFSETQ.

The source material was peripheral blood. This receptor was taken from a man aged 50 to 60 with acute or convalescent COVID-19. The rearrangement combines TRBV5-1 with TRBJ2-5, with 7 junctional bases fitting TRBD1. Here is the DNA: TGCGCCAGCAGCTTGGCCTTACAGGGGCAAGAGACCCAGTACTTC. Its translation reads: CASSLALQGQETQYF.